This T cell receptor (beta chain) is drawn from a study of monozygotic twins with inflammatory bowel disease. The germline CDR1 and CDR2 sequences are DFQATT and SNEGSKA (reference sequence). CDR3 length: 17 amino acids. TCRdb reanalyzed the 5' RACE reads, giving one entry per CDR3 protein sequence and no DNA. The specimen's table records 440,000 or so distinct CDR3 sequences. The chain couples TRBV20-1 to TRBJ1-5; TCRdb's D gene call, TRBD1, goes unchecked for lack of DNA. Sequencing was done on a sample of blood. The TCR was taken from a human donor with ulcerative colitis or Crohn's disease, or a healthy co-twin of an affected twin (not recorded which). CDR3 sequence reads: CSARDLIGDRINQPQHF.